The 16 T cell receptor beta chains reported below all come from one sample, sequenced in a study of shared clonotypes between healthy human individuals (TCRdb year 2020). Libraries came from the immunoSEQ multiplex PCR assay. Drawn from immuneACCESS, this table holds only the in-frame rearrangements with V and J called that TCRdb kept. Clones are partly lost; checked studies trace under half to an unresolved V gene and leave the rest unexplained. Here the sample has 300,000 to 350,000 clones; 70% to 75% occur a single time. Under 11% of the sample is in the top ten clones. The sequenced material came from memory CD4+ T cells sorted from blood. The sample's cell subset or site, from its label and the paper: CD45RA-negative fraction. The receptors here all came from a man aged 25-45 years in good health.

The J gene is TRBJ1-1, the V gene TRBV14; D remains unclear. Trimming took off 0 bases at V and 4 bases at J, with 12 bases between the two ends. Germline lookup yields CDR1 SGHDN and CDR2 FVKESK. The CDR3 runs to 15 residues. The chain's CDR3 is CASSQEWAGITEAFF. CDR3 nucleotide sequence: TGTGCCAGCAGCCAAGAATGGGCGGGGATCACTGAAGCTTTCTTT.

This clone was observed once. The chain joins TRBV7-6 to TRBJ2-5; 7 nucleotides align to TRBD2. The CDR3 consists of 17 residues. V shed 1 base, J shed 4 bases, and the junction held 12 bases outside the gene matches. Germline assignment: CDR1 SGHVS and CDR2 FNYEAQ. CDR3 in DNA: TGTGCCAGCAGCTTAGAGATGACAGCTCGCGGGGGAGAGACCCAGTACTTC. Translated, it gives CASSLEMTARGGETQYF.

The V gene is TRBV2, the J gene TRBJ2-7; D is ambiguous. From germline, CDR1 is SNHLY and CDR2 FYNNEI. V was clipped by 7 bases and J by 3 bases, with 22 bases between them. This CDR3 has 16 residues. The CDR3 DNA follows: TGTGCCAGCACCGAAGGAGACCAAAAAGCCAACTACGAGCAGTACTTC. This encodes CASTEGDQKANYEQYF.

In DNA, the CDR3 is TGTGCCAGCAGCAATACAGGGGCCTATGGCTACACCTTC. Amino acids: CASSNTGAYGYTF. The genes are TRBV11-2 and TRBJ1-2, with 7 bases fitting TRBD1. CDR3 length: 13 amino acids. Germline V lookup: CDR1 SGHAT, CDR2 FQNNGV. Losses at the gene ends were 5 bases for V and 4 bases for J; bases not matched to a gene: 4.

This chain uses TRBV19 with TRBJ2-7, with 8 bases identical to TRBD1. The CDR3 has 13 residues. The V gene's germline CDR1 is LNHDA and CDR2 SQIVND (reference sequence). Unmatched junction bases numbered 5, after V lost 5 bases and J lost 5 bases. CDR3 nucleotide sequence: TGTGCCAGTAGTTTGGACAGGGACGACGAGCAGTACTTC. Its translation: CASSLDRDDEQYF.

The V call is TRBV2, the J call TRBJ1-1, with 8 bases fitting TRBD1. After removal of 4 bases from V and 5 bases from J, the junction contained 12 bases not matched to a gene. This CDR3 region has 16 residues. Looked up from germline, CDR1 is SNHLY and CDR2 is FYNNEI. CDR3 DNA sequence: TGTGCCAGCAGTGCAGGGGGCCATACGGCAGGGACTGAAGCTTTCTTT. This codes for CASSAGGHTAGTEAFF. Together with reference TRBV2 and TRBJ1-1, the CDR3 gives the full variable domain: EPEVTQTPSHQVTQMGQEVILRCVPISNHLYFYWYRQILGQKVEFLVSFYNNEISEKSEIFDDQFSVERPDGSNFTLKIRSTKLEDSAMYFCASSAGGHTAGTEAFFGQGTRLTVV.

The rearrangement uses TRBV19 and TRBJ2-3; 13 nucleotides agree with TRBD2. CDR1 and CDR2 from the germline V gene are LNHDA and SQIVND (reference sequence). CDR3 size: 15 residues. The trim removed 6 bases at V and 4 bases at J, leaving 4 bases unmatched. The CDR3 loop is CASSSGLAGADTQYF. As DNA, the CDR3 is TGTGCCAGTAGCAGCGGACTAGCGGGAGCAGATACGCAGTATTTT.

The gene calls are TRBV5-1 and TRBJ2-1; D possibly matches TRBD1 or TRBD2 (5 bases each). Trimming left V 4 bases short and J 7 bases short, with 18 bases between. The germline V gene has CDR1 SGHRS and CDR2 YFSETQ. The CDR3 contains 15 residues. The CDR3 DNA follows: TGCGCCAGCAGCGTTCAGGCCGGGGCACCTAATGAGCAGTTCTTC. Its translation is CASSVQAGAPNEQFF.

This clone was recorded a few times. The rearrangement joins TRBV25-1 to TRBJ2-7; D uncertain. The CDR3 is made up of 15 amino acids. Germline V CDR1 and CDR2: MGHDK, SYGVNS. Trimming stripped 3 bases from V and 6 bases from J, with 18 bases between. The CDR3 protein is CASSDQTLGHGEQYF. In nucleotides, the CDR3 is TGTGCCAGCAGTGACCAGACCCTTGGGCATGGCGAGCAGTACTTC.

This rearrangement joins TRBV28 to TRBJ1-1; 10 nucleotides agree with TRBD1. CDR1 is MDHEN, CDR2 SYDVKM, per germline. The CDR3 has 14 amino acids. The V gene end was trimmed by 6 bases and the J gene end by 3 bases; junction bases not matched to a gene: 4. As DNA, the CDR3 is TGTGCCAGCAGGCTGGGACAGGGGTACACTGAAGCTTTCTTT. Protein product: CASRLGQGYTEAFF.

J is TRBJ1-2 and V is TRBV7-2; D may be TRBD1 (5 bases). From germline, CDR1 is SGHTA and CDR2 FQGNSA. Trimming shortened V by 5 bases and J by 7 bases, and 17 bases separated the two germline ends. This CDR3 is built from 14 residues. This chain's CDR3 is CASSLKRGFSGYTF. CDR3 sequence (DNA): TGTGCCAGCAGCCTAAAGAGGGGATTCTCTGGCTACACCTTC.

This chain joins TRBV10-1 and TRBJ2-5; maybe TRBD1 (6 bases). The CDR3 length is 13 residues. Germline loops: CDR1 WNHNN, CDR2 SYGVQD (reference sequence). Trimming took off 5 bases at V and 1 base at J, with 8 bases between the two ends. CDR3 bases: TGCGCCAGCAGTAGGACAGCCCAAGAGACCCAGTACTTC. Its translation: CASSRTAQETQYF.

The CDR3 nucleotides read TGTGCCAGTAGTCCAGGACTAGCGCAAGAGACCCAGTACTTC. This encodes CASSPGLAQETQYF. The V gene is TRBV19, the J gene TRBJ2-5; 9 bases line up with TRBD2. This CDR3 region has 14 residues. Germline CDR1 LNHDA, CDR2 SQIVND (reference sequence). The J segment lost 2 bases and the V segment lost 5 bases, leaving 3 bases of the junction unmatched.

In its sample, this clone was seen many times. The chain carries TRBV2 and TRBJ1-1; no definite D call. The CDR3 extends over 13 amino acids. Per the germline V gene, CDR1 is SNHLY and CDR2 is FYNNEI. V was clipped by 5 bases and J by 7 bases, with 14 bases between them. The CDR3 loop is CASSTNRVHEAFF. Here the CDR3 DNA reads TGTGCCAGCAGTACCAACCGTGTTCATGAAGCTTTCTTT.

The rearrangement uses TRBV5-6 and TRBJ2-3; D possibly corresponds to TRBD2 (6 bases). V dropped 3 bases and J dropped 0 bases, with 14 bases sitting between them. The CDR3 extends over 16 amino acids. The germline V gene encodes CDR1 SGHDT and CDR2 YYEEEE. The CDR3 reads CASSSPGSPSTDTQYF. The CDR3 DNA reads TGTGCCAGCAGCTCTCCCGGGAGCCCTAGCACAGATACGCAGTATTTT.

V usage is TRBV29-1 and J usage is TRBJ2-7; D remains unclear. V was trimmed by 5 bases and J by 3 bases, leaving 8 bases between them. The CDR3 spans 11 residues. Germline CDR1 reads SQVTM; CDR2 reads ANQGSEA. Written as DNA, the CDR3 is TGCAGCGTTTCCGGTGACTACGAGCAGTACTTC. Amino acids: CSVSGDYEQYF.